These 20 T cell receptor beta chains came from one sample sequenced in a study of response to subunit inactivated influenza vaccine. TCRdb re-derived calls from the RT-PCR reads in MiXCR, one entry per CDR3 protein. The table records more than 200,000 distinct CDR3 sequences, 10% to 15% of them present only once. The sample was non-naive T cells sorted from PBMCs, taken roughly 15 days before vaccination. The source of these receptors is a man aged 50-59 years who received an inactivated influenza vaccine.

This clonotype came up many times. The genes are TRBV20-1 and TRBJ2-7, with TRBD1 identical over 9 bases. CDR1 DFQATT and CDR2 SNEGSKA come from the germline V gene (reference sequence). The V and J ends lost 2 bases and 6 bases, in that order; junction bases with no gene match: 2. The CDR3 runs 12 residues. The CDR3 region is CSARNRGLEQYF. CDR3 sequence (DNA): TGCAGTGCTAGAAACAGGGGGCTCGAGCAGTACTTC.

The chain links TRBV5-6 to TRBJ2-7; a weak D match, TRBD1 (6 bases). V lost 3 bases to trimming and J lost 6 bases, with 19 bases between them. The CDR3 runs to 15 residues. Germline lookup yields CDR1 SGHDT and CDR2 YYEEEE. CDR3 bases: TGTGCCAGCAGCTACGAGCCCGGGACACCCTTCGAGCAGTACTTC. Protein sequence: CASSYEPGTPFEQYF.

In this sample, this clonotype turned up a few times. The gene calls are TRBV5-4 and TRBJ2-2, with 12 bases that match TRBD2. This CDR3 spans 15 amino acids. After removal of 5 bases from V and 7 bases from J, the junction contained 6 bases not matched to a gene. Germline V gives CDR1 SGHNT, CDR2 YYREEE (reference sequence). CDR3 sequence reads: CASSRTSGADGELFF. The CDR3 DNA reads TGTGCCAGCAGTCGGACTAGCGGGGCCGACGGGGAGCTGTTTTTT. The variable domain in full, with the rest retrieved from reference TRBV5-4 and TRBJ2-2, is ETGVTQSPTHLIKTRGQQVTLRCSSQSGHNTVSWYQQALGQGPQFIFQYYREEENGRGNFPPRFSGLQFPNYSSELNVNALELDDSALYLCASSRTSGADGELFFGEGSRLTVL.

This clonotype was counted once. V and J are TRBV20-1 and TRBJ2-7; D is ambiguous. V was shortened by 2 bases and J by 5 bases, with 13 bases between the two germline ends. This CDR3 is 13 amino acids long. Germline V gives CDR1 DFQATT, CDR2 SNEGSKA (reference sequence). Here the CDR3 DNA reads TGCAGTGCTAGACGGCAAAATGCGGACGAGCAGTACTTC. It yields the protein CSARRQNADEQYF.

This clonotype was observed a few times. In DNA form, the CDR3 reads TGTGCCAGCAGCCCGAGGCCTGAATCAAACATTCAGTACTTC. Translation gives CASSPRPESNIQYF. This chain uses TRBV13 with TRBJ2-4; D not resolved. The germline V gene encodes CDR1 PRHDT and CDR2 FYEKMQ (reference sequence). The CDR3 sequence is 14 residues long. V dropped 5 bases and J dropped 6 bases, with 14 bases sitting between them.

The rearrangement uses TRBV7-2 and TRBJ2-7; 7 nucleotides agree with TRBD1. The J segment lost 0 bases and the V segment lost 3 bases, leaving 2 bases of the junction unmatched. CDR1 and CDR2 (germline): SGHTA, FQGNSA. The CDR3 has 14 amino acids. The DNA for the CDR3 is TGTGCCAGCAGCTTTGGACAGGTCTCCTACGAGCAGTACTTC. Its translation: CASSFGQVSYEQYF.

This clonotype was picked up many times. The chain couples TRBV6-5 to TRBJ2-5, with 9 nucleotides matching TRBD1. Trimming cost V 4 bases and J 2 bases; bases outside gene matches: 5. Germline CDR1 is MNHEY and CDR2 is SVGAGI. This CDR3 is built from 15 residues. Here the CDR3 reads CASSWTGDGQETQYF. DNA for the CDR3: TGTGCCAGCAGTTGGACAGGGGACGGACAAGAGACCCAGTACTTC.

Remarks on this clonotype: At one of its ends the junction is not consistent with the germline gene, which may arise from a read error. CDR3 sequence: CSARTPGEETQDF. The DNA for the CDR3 is TGCAGTGCTAGAACTCCAGGCGAAGAGACCCAGGACTTC. The chain employs TRBV20-1 and TRBJ2-5; D is unresolved. CDR1 DFQATT and CDR2 SNEGSKA come from the germline V gene (reference sequence). The CDR3 has 13 residues.

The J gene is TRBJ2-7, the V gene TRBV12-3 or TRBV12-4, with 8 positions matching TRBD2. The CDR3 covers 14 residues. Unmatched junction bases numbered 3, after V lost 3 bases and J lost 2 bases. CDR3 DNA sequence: TGTGCCAGCAGTTTGTCGGGGGGGGCCTACGAGCAGTACTTC. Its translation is CASSLSGGAYEQYF.

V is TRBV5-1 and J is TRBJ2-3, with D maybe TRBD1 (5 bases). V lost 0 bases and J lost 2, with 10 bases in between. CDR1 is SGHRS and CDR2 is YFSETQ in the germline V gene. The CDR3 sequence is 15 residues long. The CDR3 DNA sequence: TGCGCCAGCAGCTTGGCAGGGAAAGTCACAGATACGCAGTATTTT. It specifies CASSLAGKVTDTQYF.

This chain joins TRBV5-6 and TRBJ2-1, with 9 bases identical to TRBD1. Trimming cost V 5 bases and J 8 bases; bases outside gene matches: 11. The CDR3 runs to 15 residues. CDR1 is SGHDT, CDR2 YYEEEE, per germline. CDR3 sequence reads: CASRRTGDYGDEQFF. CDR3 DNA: TGTGCCAGCAGGCGGACAGGGGATTATGGTGATGAGCAGTTCTTC.

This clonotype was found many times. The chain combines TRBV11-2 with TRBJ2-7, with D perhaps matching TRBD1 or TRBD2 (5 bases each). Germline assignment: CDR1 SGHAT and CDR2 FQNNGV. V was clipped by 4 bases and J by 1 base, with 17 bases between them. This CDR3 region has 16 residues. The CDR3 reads CASSSLRQRPSYEQYF. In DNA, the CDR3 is TGTGCCAGCAGCTCCCTCAGACAGCGGCCATCCTACGAGCAGTACTTC.

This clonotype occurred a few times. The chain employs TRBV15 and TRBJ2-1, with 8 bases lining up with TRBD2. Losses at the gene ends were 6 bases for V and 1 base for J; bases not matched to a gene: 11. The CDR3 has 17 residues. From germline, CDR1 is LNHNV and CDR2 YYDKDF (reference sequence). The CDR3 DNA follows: TGTGCCACCAGTCCGGGAGGGCCGGGGGGATCCTACAATGAGCAGTTCTTC. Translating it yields CATSPGGPGGSYNEQFF.

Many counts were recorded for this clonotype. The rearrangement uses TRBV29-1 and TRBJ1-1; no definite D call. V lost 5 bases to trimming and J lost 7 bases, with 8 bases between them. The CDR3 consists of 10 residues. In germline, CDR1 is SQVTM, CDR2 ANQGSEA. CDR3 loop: CSVLTHEAFF. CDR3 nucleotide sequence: TGCAGCGTTTTGACGCATGAAGCTTTCTTT.

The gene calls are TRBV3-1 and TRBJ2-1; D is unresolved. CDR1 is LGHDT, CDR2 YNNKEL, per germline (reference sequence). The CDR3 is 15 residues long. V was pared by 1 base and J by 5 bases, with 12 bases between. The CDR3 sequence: CASSQAYHRNNEQFF. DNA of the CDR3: TGTGCCAGCAGCCAAGCGTATCACAGAAACAATGAGCAGTTCTTC.

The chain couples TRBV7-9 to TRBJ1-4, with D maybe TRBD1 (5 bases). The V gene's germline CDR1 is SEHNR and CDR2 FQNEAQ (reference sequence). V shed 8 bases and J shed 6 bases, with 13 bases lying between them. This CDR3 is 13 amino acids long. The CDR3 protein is CASGRVEDEKLFF. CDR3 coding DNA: TGTGCCAGCGGCAGGGTCGAGGATGAAAAACTGTTTTTT. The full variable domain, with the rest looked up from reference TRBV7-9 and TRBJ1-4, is DTGVSQNPRHKITKRGQNVTFRCDPISEHNRLYWYRQTLGQGPEFLTYFQNEAQLEKSRLLSDRFSAERPKGSFSTLEIQRTEQGDSAMYLCASGRVEDEKLFFGSGTQLSVL.

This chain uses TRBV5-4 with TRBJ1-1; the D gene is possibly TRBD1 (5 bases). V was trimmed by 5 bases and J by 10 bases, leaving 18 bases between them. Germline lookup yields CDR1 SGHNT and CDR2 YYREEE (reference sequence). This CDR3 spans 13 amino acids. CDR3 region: CASRSGRDSGAFF. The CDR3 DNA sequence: TGTGCCAGCAGATCAGGCAGAGACAGTGGAGCTTTCTTT.

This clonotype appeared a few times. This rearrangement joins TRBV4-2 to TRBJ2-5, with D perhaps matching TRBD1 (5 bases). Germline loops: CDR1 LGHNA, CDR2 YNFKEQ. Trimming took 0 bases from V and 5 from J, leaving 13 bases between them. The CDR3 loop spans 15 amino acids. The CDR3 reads CASSQDWTLRETQYF. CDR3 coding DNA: TGTGCCAGCAGCCAAGATTGGACACTGAGGGAGACCCAGTACTTC.

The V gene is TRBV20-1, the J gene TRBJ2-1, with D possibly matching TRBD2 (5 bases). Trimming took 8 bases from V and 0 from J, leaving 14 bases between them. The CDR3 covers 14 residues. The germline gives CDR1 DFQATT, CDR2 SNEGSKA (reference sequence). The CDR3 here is CSTDGVTSYNEQFF. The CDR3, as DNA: TGCAGTACAGACGGGGTGACCTCCTACAATGAGCAGTTCTTC.

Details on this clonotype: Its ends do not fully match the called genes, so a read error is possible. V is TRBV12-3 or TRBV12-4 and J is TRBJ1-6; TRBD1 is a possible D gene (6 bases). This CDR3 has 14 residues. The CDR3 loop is CGSRGGGVSSPLHF. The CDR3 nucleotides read TGTGGCAGCAGGGGAGGGGGTGTTAGTTCACCCCTCCACTTT.